These 4 T cell receptor beta chains were sequenced from one sample in a study of blood T cell repertoires in COVID-19 (dated by TCRdb to between 2020 and 2021). Receptors were amplified or captured by the immunoSEQ multiplex PCR assay. Held by TCRdb, this immuneACCESS table contains in-frame sequences only and omits some clones. Under half of the omission traces to an unresolved V gene where checked; the cause of the rest is unknown. This sample comprises 210,000 or so clones, 70% to 90% of them detected only once. About 10% of the sample rests with the top ten. Sequencing input: PBMCs or T cells enriched from blood (not recorded which). The receptor source for this set is a man aged 25-45 years who had recovered from COVID-19.

The chain employs TRBV7-2 and TRBJ2-3, with D unresolved. Germline V lookup: CDR1 SGHTA, CDR2 FQGNSA. The V and J ends lost 5 bases and 9 bases respectively, with 15 bases between them. The CDR3 length is 13 residues. The CDR3 sequence: CASSTAIRGTQYF. The CDR3 DNA follows: TGTGCCAGCAGCACGGCCATCCGCGGCACGCAGTATTTT.

The chain uses TRBV6-5 and TRBJ1-2; weak D call: TRBD1 (6 bases). V lost 11 bases, J lost 4 bases, and 23 bases lay in between. CDR3 length: 15 amino acids. Germline loops: CDR1 MNHEY, CDR2 SVGAGI. This chain's CDR3 is CACKDRALLSYGYTF. The DNA of the CDR3 is TGTGCCTGCAAGGACAGAGCCTTATTAAGCTATGGCTACACCTTC.

The rearrangement links TRBV27 to TRBJ2-1; D is perhaps TRBD1 (6 bases). The CDR3 spans 11 residues. Trimming pared 9 bases from V and 10 bases from J, leaving 13 bases between. Germline CDR1 is MNHEY and CDR2 is SMNVEV (reference sequence). CDR3 nucleotide sequence: TGTGCCAGTAAACAGGGCGTCGAGCAGTTCTTC. It translates to CASKQGVEQFF.

The V call is TRBV4-2, the J call TRBJ1-6; D not resolved. There are 14 residues in the CDR3. Looked up from germline, CDR1 is LGHNA and CDR2 is YNFKEQ. Trimming pared 0 bases from V and 4 bases from J, leaving 4 bases between. In DNA form, the CDR3 reads TGTGCCAGCAGCCAAGAACAGTATAATTCACCCCTCCACTTT. It is translated as CASSQEQYNSPLHF.